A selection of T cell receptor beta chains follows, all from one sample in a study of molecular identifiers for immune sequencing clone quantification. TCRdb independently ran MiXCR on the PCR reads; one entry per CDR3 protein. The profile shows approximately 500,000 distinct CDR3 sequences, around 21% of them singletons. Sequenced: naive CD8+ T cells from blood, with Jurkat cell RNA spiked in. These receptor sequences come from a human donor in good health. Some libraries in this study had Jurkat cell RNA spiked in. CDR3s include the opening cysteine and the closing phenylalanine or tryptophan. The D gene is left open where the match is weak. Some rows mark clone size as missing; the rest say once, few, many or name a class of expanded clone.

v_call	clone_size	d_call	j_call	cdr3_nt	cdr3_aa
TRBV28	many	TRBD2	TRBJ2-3	TGTGCCACCTCGCAGACAGAAGCGGGGCCCACAGATACGCAGTATTTT	CATSQTEAGPTDTQYF
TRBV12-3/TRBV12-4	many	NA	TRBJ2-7	TGCGCCAGCAGCTTGGGTGGCAGATCCTACGAGCAGTACTTC	CASSLGGRSYEQYF
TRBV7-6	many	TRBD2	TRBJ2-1	TGTGCCAGCAGCCAATACCGGGGGGGCCCGGAAAACAATGAGCAGTTCTTC	CASSQYRGGPENNEQFF
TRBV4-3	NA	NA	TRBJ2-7	TGCGCCAGCAGCCAAGATGTAGGCGGGGCAGGGATCGCCTACGAGCAGTACTTC	CASSQDVGGAGIAYEQYF
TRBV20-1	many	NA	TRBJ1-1	TGCAGTGCTAGTGGCAGGGAGCGTATGAACACTGAAGCTTTCTTT	CSASGRERMNTEAFF
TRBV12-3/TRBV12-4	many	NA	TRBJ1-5	TGTGCCAGCAAAAGCGGCCCCAATCAGCCCCAGCATTTT	CASKSGPNQPQHF
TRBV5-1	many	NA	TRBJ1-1	TGCGCCAGCAGCTTGTCTCCAGGGTGGACTGAAGCTTTCTTT	CASSLSPGWTEAFF
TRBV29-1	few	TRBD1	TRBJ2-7	TGCAGCGTTGAGAAGTGGGACGGGACAGGGTCGTACGAGCAGTACTTC	CSVEKWDGTGSYEQYF
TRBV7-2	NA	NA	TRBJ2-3	TGTGCCAGCAGACGACTACTTGAAGATACGCAGTATTTT	CASRRLLEDTQYF
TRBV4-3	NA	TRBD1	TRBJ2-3	TGCGCCAGCAGCCCCTTCCCGGGACAGGTGACAGATACGCAGTATTTT	CASSPFPGQVTDTQYF
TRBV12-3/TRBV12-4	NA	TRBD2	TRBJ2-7	TGTGCCAGCAGAACTAGCGGGAGTTTCTACGAGCAGTACTTC	CASRTSGSFYEQYF
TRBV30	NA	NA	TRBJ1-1	TGTGCCTGGAGTGTACTGTCTCCCCTTGAAGCTTTCTTT	CAWSVLSPLEAFF
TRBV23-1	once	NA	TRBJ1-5	TGCGCCAGCAGTCAATTGGGAGAAGATCGCGGGGGGTTTTTAAGGGTCTCCGGAGATACGCAGCATTTT	CASSQLGEDRGGFLRVSGDTQHF
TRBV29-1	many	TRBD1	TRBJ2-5	TGCAGCGTTGATGTGAGGGGGCGCCGAGAGACCCAGTACTTC	CSVDVRGRRETQYF
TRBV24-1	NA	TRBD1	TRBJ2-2	TGTGCCACCAGTGATTTGAACAGGGGTCACACCGGGGAGCTGTTTTTT	CATSDLNRGHTGELFF
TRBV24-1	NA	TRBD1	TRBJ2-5	TGTGCCACCAGTGATTCCTGGACAGGGGGAGGAACTCAACAAGAGACCCAGTACTTC	CATSDSWTGGGTQQETQYF
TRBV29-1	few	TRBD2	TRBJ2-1	TGCAGCGTTGAGGGACTAGCGGGAGGGCCGAGGGACTCCTACAATGAGCAGTTCTTC	CSVEGLAGGPRDSYNEQFF
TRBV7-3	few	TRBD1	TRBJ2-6	TGTGCCAGCAGCTTAACCGGGACAGGCCAAATTTCTACATATTCTGGGGCCAACGTCCTGACTTTC	CASSLTGTGQISTYSGANVLTF
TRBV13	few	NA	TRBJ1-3	TGTGCCAGCAGTATAGGGGATACGGGAAACACCATATATTTT	CASSIGDTGNTIYF
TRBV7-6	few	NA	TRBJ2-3	TGTGCCAGCAGCTTTGAGGTGCTTGATACGCAGTATTTT	CASSFEVLDTQYF
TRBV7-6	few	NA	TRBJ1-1	TGTGCCAGCAGCAATAGGATGGCTGGTGCCACTGAAGCTTTCTTT	CASSNRMAGATEAFF
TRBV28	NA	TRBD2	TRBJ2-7	TGTGCCAGCAGTTTCGGCCTAGCGGGAGCCGAGCAGTACTTC	CASSFGLAGAEQYF
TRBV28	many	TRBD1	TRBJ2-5	TGTGCCAGCAGTTCTTACCGGGACAGGGTTTACTTC	CASSSYRDRVYF
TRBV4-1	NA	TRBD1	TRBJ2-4	TGCGCCAGCAGCCAACCCGGACAGGGTACTAACATTCAGTACTTC	CASSQPGQGTNIQYF